Listed below are T cell receptor beta chains from one sample, sequenced in a study of sequential checkpoint blockade in melanoma. Here immunoSEQ multiplex PCR was the method, and the copy in TCRdb shows in-frame clones only, minus some. This table holds 5,500 to 7,500 clones, approximately 21% found once. This specimen consisted of tumor tissue (inferred from file names), obtained from a patient given nivolumab and ipilimumab in sequence. The receptor source for this set is a human donor with melanoma. CDR3s include the opening cysteine and the closing phenylalanine or tryptophan. The order of the fields is V gene, D gene, J gene, clone size, CDR3 protein, CDR3 DNA. D genes are given only for firm matches. The size of a clone is reported for some rows only, either as once, few or many, or as a class for expanded clones.

TRBV9	NA	TRBJ1-3	medium-sized	CASSESGNTIYF	TGTGCCAGCAGCGAATCTGGAAACACCATATATTTT
TRBV9	NA	TRBJ2-3	NA	CASSLEGGGNTDTQYF	TGTGCCAGCAGCCTGGAGGGGGGCGGTAACACAGATACGCAGTATTTT
TRBV18	NA	TRBJ2-6	few	CASSPSGANVLTF	TGTGCCAGCTCTCCGTCTGGGGCCAACGTCCTGACTTTC
TRBV11-3	TRBD1	TRBJ1-6	many	CASSLTGTGQYNSPLHF	TGTGCCAGCAGCCTCACTGGGACAGGCCAATATAATTCACCCCTCCACTTT
TRBV4-1	NA	TRBJ2-3	NA	CASSLSGSTQYF	TGCGCCAGCAGCTTGTCAGGATCTACGCAGTATTTT
TRBV18	NA	TRBJ1-2	NA	CASSLDLTGLRSYGYTF	TGTGCCAGCTCACTTGACTTAACAGGATTACGCTCCTATGGCTACACCTTC
TRBV23-1	NA	TRBJ1-1	few	CASSFMGGTEAFF	TGCGCCAGCAGCTTCATGGGTGGGACTGAAGCTTTCTTT
TRBV4-1	TRBD1	TRBJ2-2	NA	CASSQVGGGQGAGELFF	TGCGCCAGCAGCCAAGTGGGAGGGGGACAGGGCGCCGGGGAGCTGTTTTTT
TRBV11-3	TRBD1	TRBJ1-2	few	CASSSGTGKLIYGYTF	TGTGCCAGCAGCAGTGGGACAGGGAAATTGATCTATGGCTACACCTTC
TRBV4-1	NA	TRBJ2-5	many	CASSQDRPRETQYF	TGCGCCAGCAGCCAAGATCGCCCCCGAGAGACCCAGTACTTC
TRBV30	NA	TRBJ1-5	NA	CAWAPGDQPQHF	TGTGCCTGGGCACCAGGGGACCAGCCCCAGCATTTT
TRBV19	NA	TRBJ1-4	few	CASSPGTEVKEKLFF	TGTGCCAGTAGCCCCGGGACTGAGGTTAAGGAAAAACTGTTTTTT
TRBV11-3	NA	TRBJ2-6	NA	CASSHRLDSGANVLTF	TGTGCCAGCAGCCACCGACTGGACTCTGGGGCCAACGTCCTGACTTTC
TRBV11-3	NA	TRBJ1-2	many	CASSSVGLAKHGYTF	TGTGCCAGCAGCTCGGTGGGACTGGCCAAGCATGGCTACACCTTC
TRBV9	NA	TRBJ2-1	few	CASSLQRHNEQFF	TGTGCCAGCAGCCTGCAGAGGCACAATGAGCAGTTCTTC
TRBV11-3	NA	TRBJ2-5	many	CASSLSGVEETQYF	TGTGCCAGCAGCTTGTCAGGGGTTGAGGAGACCCAGTACTTC
TRBV11-3	NA	TRBJ1-6	many	CASSLFGDNSPLHF	TGTGCCAGCAGCTTATTCGGAGATAATTCACCCCTCCACTTT
TRBV28	TRBD1	TRBJ1-5	NA	CASSGTGGGDSNQPQHF	TGTGCCAGCAGTGGGACAGGGGGCGGAGATAGCAATCAGCCCCAGCATTTT
TRBV6-1	NA	TRBJ2-5	few	CASSEGTPWTQYF	TGTGCCAGCAGTGAAGGCACCCCGTGGACCCAGTACTTC
TRBV5-1	NA	TRBJ2-2	NA	CASSLDTNTGELFF	TGCGCCAGCAGCTTGGATACGAACACCGGGGAGCTGTTTTTT
TRBV11-3	TRBD1	TRBJ2-5	many	CASSPDRGRGETQYF	TGTGCCAGCAGCCCAGACAGGGGGCGCGGGGAGACCCAGTACTTC
TRBV18	NA	TRBJ2-7	NA	CASSLLPGQGFYEQYF	TGTGCCAGCTCACTTCTACCTGGGCAGGGATTTTACGAGCAGTACTTC
TRBV11-3	NA	TRBJ1-3	few	CASRLTGLGNTIYF	TGTGCCAGCAGACTTACAGGTCTTGGAAACACCATATATTTT
TRBV6-8	TRBD1	TRBJ1-5	few	CASSSGGQPQHF	TGTGCCAGCAGTTCAGGGGGGCAGCCCCAGCATTTT
TRBV10-3	NA	TRBJ1-1	NA	CAISEFAPRENTEAFF	TGTGCCATCAGTGAGTTTGCCCCCAGGGAGAACACTGAAGCTTTCTTT
TRBV21-1	NA	TRBJ2-2	few	CASSPNRVVKGGELFF	TGTGCCAGCAGCCCAAACAGGGTTGTTAAGGGCGGGGAGCTGTTTTTT
TRBV6-8	TRBD2	TRBJ2-5	medium-sized	CASSPPGGGKETQYF	TGTGCCAGCAGTCCCCCGGGAGGGGGTAAAGAGACCCAGTACTTC
TRBV11-3	NA	TRBJ2-7	medium-sized	CASSFFPLGRADYEQYF	TGTGCCAGCAGCTTCTTTCCGCTGGGGCGGGCGGACTACGAGCAGTACTTC
TRBV19	NA	TRBJ2-7	once	CASTPGLGAGEQYF	TGTGCCAGTACCCCGGGACTGGGAGCGGGCGAGCAGTACTTC
TRBV5-1	NA	TRBJ2-7	NA	CASSLAGGASEQYF	TGCGCCAGCAGCTTGGCCGGGGGCGCATCCGAGCAGTACTTC
TRBV6-8	NA	TRBJ2-7	many	CASSYSRDPGEQYF	TGTGCCAGCAGTTACAGCCGGGACCCCGGGGAGCAGTACTTC
TRBV19	TRBD1	TRBJ2-2	NA	CASSNRGASAGELFF	TGTGCCAGTAGTAACAGGGGGGCGAGCGCCGGGGAGCTGTTTTTT
TRBV30	NA	TRBJ1-5	NA	CAWEGLRGPQHF	TGTGCCTGGGAGGGACTCAGGGGGCCCCAGCATTTT
TRBV9	NA	TRBJ1-6	few	CASSVAGGTWGSPLHF	TGTGCCAGCAGCGTAGCCGGGGGAACTTGGGGTTCACCCCTCCACTTT
TRBV6-8	TRBD1	TRBJ1-2	medium-sized	CASSFSGTAGYTF	TGTGCCAGCAGCTTTTCCGGGACAGCGGGCTACACCTTC
TRBV18	NA	TRBJ2-7	NA	CASSRGNYTSYEQYF	TGTGCCAGCTCACGGGGGAACTACACTTCCTACGAGCAGTACTTC
TRBV5-1	TRBD2	TRBJ2-1	once	CASSSDPGLADRNEQFF	TGCGCCAGCAGCTCGGACCCGGGACTAGCGGATAGAAATGAGCAGTTCTTC
TRBV30	NA	TRBJ1-1	NA	CAAQRNAGSVAFF	TGTGCCGCCCAGCGAAACGCGGGGAGCGTAGCTTTCTTT
TRBV9	NA	TRBJ1-2	many	CASSVGQGKGNYGYTF	TGTGCCAGCAGCGTAGGCCAGGGGAAGGGAAACTATGGCTACACCTTC
TRBV29-1	NA	TRBJ2-7	once	CSVEQGQREQYF	TGCAGCGTTGAGCAGGGCCAACGCGAGCAGTACTTC
TRBV11-3	TRBD2	TRBJ2-2	few	CASSGLAGGVNTGELFF	TGTGCCAGCAGCGGACTAGCGGGGGGCGTGAACACCGGGGAGCTGTTTTTT
TRBV6-8	TRBD1	TRBJ2-7	NA	CASSYWDSSYEQYF	TGTGCCAGCAGTTACTGGGACAGCTCCTACGAGCAGTACTTC
TRBV19	NA	TRBJ1-3	NA	CASSLNTGNSGNTIYF	TGTGCCAGTAGTCTAAATACAGGGAACTCTGGAAACACCATATATTTT
TRBV6-8	NA	TRBJ2-3	NA	CASSYSPTDTQYF	TGTGCCAGCAGTTACTCACCCACAGATACGCAGTATTTT
TRBV11-3	TRBD2	TRBJ2-5	many	CASSLTPLAEETQYF	TGTGCCAGCAGCTTAACTCCACTAGCGGAAGAGACCCAGTACTTC
TRBV6-8	TRBD1	TRBJ2-1	few	CASSISGTGPNEQFF	TGTGCCAGCAGTATCTCCGGGACAGGGCCTAATGAGCAGTTCTTC
TRBV13	NA	TRBJ1-2	many	CASSLAGTRVDYGYTF	TGTGCCAGCAGCTTAGCCGGGACCCGCGTGGACTATGGCTACACCTTC
TRBV11-3	TRBD2	TRBJ2-3	many	CASSQSGLALTDTQYF	TGTGCCAGCAGCCAATCAGGACTAGCGCTCACAGATACGCAGTATTTT
TRBV19	NA	TRBJ2-1	NA	CASSMDALKANEQFF	TGTGCCAGTAGTATGGACGCCCTTAAGGCCAATGAGCAGTTCTTC
TRBV18	NA	TRBJ2-6	once	CASSQLQGSGANVLTF	TGTGCCAGCTCACAGCTACAGGGCTCTGGGGCCAACGTCCTGACTTTC
TRBV18	TRBD1	TRBJ1-2	NA	CASSLQGAHQGGYGYTF	TGTGCCAGCTCATTACAGGGGGCTCATCAGGGCGGATATGGCTACACCTTC
TRBV6-7	NA	TRBJ2-7	medium-sized	CASILANEQYF	NA